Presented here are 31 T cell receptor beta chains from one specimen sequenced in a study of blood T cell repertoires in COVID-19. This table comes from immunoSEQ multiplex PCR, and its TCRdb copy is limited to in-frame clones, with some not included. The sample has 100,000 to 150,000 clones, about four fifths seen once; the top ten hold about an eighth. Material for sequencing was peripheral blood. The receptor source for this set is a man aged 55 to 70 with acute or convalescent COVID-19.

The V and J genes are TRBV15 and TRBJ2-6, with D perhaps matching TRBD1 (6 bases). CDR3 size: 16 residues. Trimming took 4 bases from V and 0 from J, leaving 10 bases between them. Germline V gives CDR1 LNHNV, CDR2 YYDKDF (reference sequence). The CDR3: CATSTGQLSGANVLTF. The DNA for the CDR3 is TGTGCCACCAGCACCGGACAGCTCTCTGGGGCCAACGTCCTGACTTTC.

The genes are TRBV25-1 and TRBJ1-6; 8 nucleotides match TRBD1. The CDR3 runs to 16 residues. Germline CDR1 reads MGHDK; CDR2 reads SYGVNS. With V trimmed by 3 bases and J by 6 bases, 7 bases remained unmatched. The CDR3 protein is CASSDPRTGFNSPLHF. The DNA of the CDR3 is TGTGCCAGCAGTGATCCAAGGACAGGGTTTAATTCACCCCTCCACTTT. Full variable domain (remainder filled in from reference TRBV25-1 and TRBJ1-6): EADIYQTPRYLVIGTGKKITLECSQTMGHDKMYWYQQDPGMELHLIHYSYGVNSTEKGDLSSESTVSRIRTEHFPLTLESARPSHTSQYLCASSDPRTGFNSPLHFGNGTRLTVT.

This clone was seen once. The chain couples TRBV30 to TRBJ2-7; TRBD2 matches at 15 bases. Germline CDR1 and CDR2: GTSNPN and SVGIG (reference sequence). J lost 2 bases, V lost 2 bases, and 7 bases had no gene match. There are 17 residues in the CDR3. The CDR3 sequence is CAWSPLRTSGRAYEQYF. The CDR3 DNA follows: TGTGCCTGGAGTCCACTACGGACTAGCGGGAGGGCCTACGAGCAGTACTTC.

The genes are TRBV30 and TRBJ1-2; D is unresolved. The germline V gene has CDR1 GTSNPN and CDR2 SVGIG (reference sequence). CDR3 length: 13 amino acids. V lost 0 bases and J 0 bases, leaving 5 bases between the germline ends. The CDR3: CAWSVDSNYGYTF. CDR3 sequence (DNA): TGTGCCTGGAGTGTAGACTCTAACTATGGCTACACCTTC. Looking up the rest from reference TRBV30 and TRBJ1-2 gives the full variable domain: SQTIHQWPATLVQPVGSPLSLECTVEGTSNPNLYWYRQAAGRGLQLLFYSVGIGQISSEVPQNLSASRPQDRQFILSSKKLLLSDSGFYLCAWSVDSNYGYTFGSGTRLTVV.

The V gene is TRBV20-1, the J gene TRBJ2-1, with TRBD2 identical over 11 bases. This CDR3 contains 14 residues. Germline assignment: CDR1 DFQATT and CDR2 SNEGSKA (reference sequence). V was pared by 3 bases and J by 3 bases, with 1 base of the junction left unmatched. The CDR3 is CSASSGRDYNEQFF. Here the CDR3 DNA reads TGCAGTGCTAGTAGCGGGAGGGACTACAATGAGCAGTTCTTC.

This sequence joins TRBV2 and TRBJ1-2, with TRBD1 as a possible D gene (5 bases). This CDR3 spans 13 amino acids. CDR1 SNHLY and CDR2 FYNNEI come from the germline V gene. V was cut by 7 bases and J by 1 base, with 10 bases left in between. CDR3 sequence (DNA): TGTGCCAGCACGACAGATCTTAACTATGGCTACACCTTC. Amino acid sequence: CASTTDLNYGYTF.

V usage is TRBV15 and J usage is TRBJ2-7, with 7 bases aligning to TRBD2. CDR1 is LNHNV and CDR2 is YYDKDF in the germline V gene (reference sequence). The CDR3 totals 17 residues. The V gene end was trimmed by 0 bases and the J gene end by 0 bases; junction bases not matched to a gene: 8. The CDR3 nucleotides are TGTGCCACCAGCAGAGACGAGGGGAGGGACCTCTCCTACGAGCAGTACTTC. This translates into CATSRDEGRDLSYEQYF.

CDR3: CASSYSNPEAYGYTF. The CDR3 DNA is TGTGCCAGCAGTTACTCGAATCCGGAGGCCTATGGCTACACCTTC. The rearrangement links TRBV6-6 to TRBJ1-2; unclear D gene. The ends were cut back, 0 bases at V and 4 bases at J, with 12 bases in the middle. Germline CDR1 reads MNHNY; CDR2 reads SVGAGI (reference sequence). The CDR3 sequence is 15 residues long.

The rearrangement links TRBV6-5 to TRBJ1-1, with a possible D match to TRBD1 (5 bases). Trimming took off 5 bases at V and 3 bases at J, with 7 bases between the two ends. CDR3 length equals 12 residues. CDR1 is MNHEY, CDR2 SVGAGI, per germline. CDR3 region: CASSRGYTEAFF. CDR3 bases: TGTGCCAGCAGTCGGGGGTACACTGAAGCTTTCTTT.

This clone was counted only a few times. The chain's CDR3 is CASMRGGNEQFF. CDR3 DNA sequence: TGTGCCAGCATGAGAGGGGGCAATGAGCAGTTCTTC. This chain links TRBV3-1 (or the pseudogene TRBV3-2) with TRBJ2-1, with TRBD1 as a possible D gene (6 bases). Germline CDR1 is LGHDT and CDR2 is YNNKEL (reference sequence). The V end was cut by 7 bases, the J end by 6 bases, with 10 bases between. This CDR3 is 12 amino acids long.

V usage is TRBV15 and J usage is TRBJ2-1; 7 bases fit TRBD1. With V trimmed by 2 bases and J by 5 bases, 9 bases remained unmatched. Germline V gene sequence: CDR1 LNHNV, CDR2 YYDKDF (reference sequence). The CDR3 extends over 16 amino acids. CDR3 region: CATSRRRQGVHNEQFF. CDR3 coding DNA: TGTGCCACCAGCAGACGTCGACAGGGAGTCCACAATGAGCAGTTCTTC.

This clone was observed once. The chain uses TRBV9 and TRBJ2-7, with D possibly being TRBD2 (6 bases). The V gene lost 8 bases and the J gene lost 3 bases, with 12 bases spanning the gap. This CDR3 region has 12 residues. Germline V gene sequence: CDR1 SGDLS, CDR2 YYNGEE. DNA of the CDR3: TGTGCCAGGACGGGACTGAACTACGAGCAGTACTTC. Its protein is CARTGLNYEQYF.

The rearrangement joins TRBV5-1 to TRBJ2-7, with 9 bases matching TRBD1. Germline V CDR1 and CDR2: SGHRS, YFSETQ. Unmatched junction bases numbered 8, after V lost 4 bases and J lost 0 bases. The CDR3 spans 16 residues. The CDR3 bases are TGCGCCAGCAGCCTGCTCGGGACAGGGAACTCCTACGAGCAGTACTTC. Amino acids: CASSLLGTGNSYEQYF.

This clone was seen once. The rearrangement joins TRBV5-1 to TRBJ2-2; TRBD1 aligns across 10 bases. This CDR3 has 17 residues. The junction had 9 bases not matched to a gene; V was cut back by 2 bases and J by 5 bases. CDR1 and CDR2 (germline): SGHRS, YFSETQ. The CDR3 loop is CASSFDRDRGGTGELFF. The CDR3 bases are TGCGCCAGCAGCTTCGACCGGGACAGGGGCGGGACCGGGGAGCTGTTTTTT.

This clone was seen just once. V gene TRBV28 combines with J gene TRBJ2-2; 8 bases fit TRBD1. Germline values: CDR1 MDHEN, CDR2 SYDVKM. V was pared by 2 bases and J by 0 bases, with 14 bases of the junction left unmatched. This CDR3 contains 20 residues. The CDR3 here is CASSLPRTRHRGANTGELFF. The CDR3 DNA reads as TGTGCCAGCAGTTTACCCAGAACGCGTCACAGGGGGGCGAACACCGGGGAGCTGTTTTTT.

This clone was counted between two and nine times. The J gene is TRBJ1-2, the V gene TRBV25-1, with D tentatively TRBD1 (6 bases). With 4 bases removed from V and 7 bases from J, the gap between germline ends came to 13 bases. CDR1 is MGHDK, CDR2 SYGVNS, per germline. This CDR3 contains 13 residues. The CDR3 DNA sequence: TGTGCCAGCAGTGTGGGGGGGCGGCGTGGCTACACCTTC. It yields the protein CASSVGGRRGYTF.

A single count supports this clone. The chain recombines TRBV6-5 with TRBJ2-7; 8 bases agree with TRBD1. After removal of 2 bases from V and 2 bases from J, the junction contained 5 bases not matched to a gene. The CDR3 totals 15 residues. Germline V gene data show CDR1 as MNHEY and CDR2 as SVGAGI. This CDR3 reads CASSYPGQVAYEQYF. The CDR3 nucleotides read TGTGCCAGCAGTTACCCGGGACAGGTGGCCTACGAGCAGTACTTC.

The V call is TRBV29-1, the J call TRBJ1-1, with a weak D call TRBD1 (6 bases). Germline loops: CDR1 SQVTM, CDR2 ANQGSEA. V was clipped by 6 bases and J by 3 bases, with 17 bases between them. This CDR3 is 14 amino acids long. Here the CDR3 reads CSVHNGGAYTEAFF. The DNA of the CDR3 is TGCAGCGTCCACAACGGGGGGGCTTACACTGAAGCTTTCTTT. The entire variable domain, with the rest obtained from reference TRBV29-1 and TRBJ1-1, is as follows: SAVISQKPSRDICQRGTSLTIQCQVDSQVTMMFWYRQQPGQSLTLIATANQGSEATYESGFVIDKFPISRPNLTFSTLTVSNMSPEDSSIYLCSVHNGGAYTEAFFGQGTRLTVV.

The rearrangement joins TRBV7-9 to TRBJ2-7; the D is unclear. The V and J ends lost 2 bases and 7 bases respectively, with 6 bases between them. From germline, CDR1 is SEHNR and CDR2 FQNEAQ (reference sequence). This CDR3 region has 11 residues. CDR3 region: CASSLFSEQYF. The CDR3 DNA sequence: TGTGCCAGCAGCTTATTTTCTGAGCAGTACTTC.

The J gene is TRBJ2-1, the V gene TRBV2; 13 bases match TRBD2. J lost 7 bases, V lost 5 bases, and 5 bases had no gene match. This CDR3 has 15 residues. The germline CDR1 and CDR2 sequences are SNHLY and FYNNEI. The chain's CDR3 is CASSTGLAGMNEQFF. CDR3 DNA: TGTGCCAGCAGTACGGGACTAGCGGGAATGAATGAGCAGTTCTTC.

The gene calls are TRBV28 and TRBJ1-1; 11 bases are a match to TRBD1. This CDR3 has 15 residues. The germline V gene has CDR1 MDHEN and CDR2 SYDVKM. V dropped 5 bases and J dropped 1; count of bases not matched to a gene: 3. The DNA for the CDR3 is TGTGCCAGCAGTCGGACAGGGGGCGGGAACACTGAAGCTTTCTTT. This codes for CASSRTGGGNTEAFF.

The CDR3 DNA is TGTGCCAGCAGTTCCCCTACCGGGACAGGGAACACTGAAGCTTTCTTT. Translated: CASSSPTGTGNTEAFF. V usage is TRBV28 and J usage is TRBJ1-1; 8 bases line up with TRBD1. J gave up 1 base and V 4 bases, and 8 bases lay outside the gene matches. The CDR3 is 16 residues long. The germline gives CDR1 MDHEN, CDR2 SYDVKM. Together with reference TRBV28 and TRBJ1-1, the CDR3 gives the full variable domain: DVKVTQSSRYLVKRTGEKVFLECVQDMDHENMFWYRQDPGLGLRLIYFSYDVKMKEKGDIPEGYSVSREKKERFSLILESASTNQTSMYLCASSSPTGTGNTEAFFGQGTRLTVV.

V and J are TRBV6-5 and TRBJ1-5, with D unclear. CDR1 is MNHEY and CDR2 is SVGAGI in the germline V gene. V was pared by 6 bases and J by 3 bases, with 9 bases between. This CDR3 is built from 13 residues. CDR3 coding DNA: TGTGCCAGCAGGCCAGGCCTCAATCAGCCCCAGCATTTT. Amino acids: CASRPGLNQPQHF.

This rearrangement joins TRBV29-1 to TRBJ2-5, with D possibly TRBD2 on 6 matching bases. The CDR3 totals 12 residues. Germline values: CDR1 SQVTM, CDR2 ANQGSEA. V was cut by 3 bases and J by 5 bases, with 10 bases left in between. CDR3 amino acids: CSVDDGGETQYF. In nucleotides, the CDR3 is TGCAGCGTTGATGATGGGGGGGAGACCCAGTACTTC.

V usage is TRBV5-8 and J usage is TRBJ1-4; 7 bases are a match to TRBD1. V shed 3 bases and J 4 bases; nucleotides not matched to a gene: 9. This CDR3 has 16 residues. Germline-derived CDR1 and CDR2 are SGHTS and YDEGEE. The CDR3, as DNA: TGTGCCAGCAGCTATCCGGGGACAGCCAGTAATGAAAAACTGTTTTTT. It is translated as CASSYPGTASNEKLFF.

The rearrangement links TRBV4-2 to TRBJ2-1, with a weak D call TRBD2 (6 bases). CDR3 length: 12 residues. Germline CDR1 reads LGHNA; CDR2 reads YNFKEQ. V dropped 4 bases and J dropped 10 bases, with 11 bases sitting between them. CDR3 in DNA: TGTGCCAGCAGCCCGGACTATCCGGAGCAGTTCTTC. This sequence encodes CASSPDYPEQFF.

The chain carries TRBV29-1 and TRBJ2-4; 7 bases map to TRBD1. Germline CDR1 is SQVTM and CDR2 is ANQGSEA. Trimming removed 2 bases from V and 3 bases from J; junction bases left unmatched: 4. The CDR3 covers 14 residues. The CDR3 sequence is CSVETGEGKNIQYF. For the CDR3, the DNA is TGCAGCGTTGAAACAGGGGAAGGCAAAAACATTCAGTACTTC.

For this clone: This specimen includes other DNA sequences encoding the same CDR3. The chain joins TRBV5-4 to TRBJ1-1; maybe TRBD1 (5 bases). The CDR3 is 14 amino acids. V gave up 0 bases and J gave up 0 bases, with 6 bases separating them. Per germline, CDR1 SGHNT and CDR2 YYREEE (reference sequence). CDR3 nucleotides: TGTGCCAGCAGCTTGGGGGGCCTGAACACTGAAGCTTTCTTT. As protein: CASSLGGLNTEAFF.

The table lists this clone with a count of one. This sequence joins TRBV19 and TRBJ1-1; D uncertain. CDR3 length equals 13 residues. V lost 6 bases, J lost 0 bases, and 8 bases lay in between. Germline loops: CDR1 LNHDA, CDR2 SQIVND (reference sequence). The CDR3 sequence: CASRWAVNTEAFF. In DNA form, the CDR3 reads TGTGCCAGTAGGTGGGCTGTGAACACTGAAGCTTTCTTT.

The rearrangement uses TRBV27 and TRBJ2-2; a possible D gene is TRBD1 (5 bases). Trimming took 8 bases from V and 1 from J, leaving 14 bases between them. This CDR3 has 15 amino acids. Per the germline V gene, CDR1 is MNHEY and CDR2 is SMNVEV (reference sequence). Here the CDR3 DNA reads TGTGCCAGCCGTTGGGGCCAGGAGAACACCGGGGAGCTGTTTTTT. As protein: CASRWGQENTGELFF.

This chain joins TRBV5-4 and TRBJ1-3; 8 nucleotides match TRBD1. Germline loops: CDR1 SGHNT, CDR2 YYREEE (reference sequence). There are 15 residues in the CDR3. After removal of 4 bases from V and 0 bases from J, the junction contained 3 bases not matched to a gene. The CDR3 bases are TGTGCCAGCAGCAGGACAGGGATCTCTGGAAACACCATATATTTT. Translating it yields CASSRTGISGNTIYF.